This T cell receptor beta chain comes out of a study of blood T cell repertoires in COVID-19. Study-wide context: Specimens from acute and convalescent COVID-19 originated in the United States, Italy and Spain. PBMCs, B-cell-depleted T cells, or T cells were the source of the cDNA or gDNA that made up the material.

In the original analysis: Using reference gene primer amplification, nucleated cell counts were estimated. This table comes from immunoSEQ multiplex PCR, and its TCRdb copy is limited to in-frame clones, with some not included. That table furnishes V, J and clone size, whereas the DNA furnished D and trimming. Of roughly 200,000 clones detected, roughly 86% appear once; the ten largest clones hold approximately 10%. Researchers sorted participants into cohorts using their self-reported clinical history. V shed 4 bases and J shed 5 bases, with 14 bases lying between them. This CDR3 has 15 residues. Germline V gives CDR1 MNHEY, CDR2 SVGAGI. This clone was observed once.

Sequenced material: PBMCs or T cells enriched from blood (not recorded which). The TCR comes from a man aged 18-30 years with acute COVID-19. The chain joins TRBV6-5 to TRBJ1-4, with D possibly TRBD1 on 5 matching bases. The CDR3 loop is CASSFFRDPNEKLFF. The CDR3, as DNA: TGTGCCAGCAGTTTTTTCAGGGATCCCAATGAAAAACTGTTTTTT.